This TCR beta chain was obtained from a study of PD-1 blockade in classical Hodgkin lymphoma. Study-wide background: Nivolumab was administered to patients intravenously at 3 mg/kg every 2 weeks.

Sequenced by immunoSEQ multiplex PCR; TCRdb stores in-frame clones only, minus some. The sample lists about 22,000 clones; roughly 72% were seen once. Patients all relapsed after autologous stem cell transplantation, and there was variation in brentuximab vedotin exposure. CDR1 and CDR2 (germline): ENHRY, SYGVKD. V was clipped by 6 bases and J by 0 bases; unmatched bases: 4. The length of the CDR3 is 14 residues. This rearrangement joins TRBV10-3 to TRBJ1-1, with TRBD1 matching over 7 bases. The input for sequencing was peripheral blood mononuclear cells (PBMCs), taken at baseline. This TCR was recovered from a human donor with classical Hodgkin lymphoma. CDR3 sequence (DNA): TGTGCCATCAGCGCGGGACAGCTGAACACTGAAGCTTTCTTT. Its translation: CAISAGQLNTEAFF.